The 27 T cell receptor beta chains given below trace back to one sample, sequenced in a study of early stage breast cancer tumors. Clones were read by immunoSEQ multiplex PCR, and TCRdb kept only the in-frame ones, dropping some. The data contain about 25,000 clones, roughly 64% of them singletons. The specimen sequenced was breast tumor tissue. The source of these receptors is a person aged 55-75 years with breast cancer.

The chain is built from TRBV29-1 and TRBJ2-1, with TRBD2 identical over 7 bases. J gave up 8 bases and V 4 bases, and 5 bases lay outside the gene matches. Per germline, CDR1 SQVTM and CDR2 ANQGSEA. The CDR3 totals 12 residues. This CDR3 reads CSVGTRTDEQFF. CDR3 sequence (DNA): TGCAGCGTTGGGACTAGAACTGATGAGCAGTTCTTC.

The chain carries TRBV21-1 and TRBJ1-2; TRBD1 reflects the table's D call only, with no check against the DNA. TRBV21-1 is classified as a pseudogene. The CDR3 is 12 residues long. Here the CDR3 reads CASNRGLNGYTF. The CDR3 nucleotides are TGTGCCAGCAACAGGGGGTTGAATGGCTACACCTTC.

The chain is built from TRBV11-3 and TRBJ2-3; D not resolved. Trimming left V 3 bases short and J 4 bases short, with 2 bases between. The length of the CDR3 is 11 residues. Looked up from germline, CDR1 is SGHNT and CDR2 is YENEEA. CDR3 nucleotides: TGTGCCAGCAGCTTCTCAGATACGCAGTATTTT. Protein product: CASSFSDTQYF.

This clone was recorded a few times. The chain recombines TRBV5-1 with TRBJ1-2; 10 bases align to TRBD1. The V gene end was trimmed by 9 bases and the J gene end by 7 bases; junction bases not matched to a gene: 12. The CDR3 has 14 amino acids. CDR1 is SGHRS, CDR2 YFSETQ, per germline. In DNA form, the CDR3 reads TGCGCCACCAGAGGACAGGGGGACTTCGGTGGCTACACCTTC. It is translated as CATRGQGDFGGYTF. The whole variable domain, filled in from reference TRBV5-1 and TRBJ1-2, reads KAGVTQTPRYLIKTRGQQVTLSCSPISGHRSVSWYQQTPGQGLQFLFEYFSETQRNKGNFPGRFSGRQFSNSRSEMNVSTLELGDSALYLCATRGQGDFGGYTFGSGTRLTVV.

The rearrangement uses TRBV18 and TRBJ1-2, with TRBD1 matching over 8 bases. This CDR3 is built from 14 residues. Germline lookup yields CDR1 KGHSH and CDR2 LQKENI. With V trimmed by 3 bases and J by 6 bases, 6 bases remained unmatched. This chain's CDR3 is CASSPVRTGNGYTF. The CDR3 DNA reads TGTGCCAGCTCACCCGTAAGGACAGGGAATGGCTACACCTTC.

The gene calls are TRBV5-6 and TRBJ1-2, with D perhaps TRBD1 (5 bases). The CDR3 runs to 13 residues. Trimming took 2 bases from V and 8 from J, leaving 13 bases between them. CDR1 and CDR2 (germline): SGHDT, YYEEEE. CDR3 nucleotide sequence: TGTGCCAGCAGCTTATTTCAGGGTATAGGCTACACCTTC. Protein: CASSLFQGIGYTF.

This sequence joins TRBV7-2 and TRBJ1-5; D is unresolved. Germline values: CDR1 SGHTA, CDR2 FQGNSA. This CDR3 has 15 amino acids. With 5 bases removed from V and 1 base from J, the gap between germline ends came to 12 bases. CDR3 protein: CASSPGGASNQPQHF. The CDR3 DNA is TGTGCCAGCAGCCCGGGTGGTGCGAGCAATCAGCCCCAGCATTTT.

The DNA of the CDR3 is TGCGCCAGCAGCTTAGGGACTAGCGGTTCTTACGAGCAGTACTTC. As protein: CASSLGTSGSYEQYF. V is TRBV5-1 and J is TRBJ2-7; TRBD2 agrees at 11 bases. V lost 2 bases, J lost 4 bases, and 5 bases stayed unmatched. From germline, CDR1 is SGHRS and CDR2 YFSETQ. This CDR3 has 15 residues.

CDR3 sequence reads: CASSYIGGEVAGYTF. CDR3 in DNA: TGTGCCAGCAGTTACATAGGAGGGGAGGTTGCGGGCTACACCTTC. This chain joins TRBV6-6 and TRBJ1-2; D possibly corresponds to TRBD1 (5 bases). Germline CDR1 and CDR2: MNHNY and SVGAGI (reference sequence). The CDR3 spans 15 residues. The ends were cut back, 2 bases at V and 8 bases at J, with 18 bases in the middle.

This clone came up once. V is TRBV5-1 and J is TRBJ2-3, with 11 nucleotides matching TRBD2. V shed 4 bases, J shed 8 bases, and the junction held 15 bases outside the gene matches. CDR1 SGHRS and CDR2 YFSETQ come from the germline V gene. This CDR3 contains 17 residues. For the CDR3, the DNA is TGCGCCAGCAGCCCGGGTTCCCTAGCGGGAGGAAGAGCTACGCAGTATTTT. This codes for CASSPGSLAGGRATQYF.

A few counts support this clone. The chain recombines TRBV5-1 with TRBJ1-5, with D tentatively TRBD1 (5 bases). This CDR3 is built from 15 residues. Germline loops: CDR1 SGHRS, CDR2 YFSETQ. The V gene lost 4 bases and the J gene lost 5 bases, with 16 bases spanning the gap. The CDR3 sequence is CASSLNDRLHQPQHF. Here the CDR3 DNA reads TGCGCCAGCAGCCTGAACGACAGACTTCATCAGCCCCAGCATTTT.

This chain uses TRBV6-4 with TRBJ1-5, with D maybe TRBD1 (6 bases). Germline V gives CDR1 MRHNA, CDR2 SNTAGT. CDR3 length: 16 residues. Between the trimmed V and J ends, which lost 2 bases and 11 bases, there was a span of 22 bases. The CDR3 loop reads CASSDRATGLGKAQHF. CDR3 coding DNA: TGTGCCAGCAGTGACCGGGCCACAGGGTTAGGGAAGGCCCAGCATTTT.

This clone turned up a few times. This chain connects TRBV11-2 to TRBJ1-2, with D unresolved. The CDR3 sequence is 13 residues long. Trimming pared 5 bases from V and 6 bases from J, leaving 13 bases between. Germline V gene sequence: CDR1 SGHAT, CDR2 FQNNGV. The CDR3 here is CASSPDTIHGYTF. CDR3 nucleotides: TGTGCCAGCAGCCCCGACACCATTCATGGCTACACCTTC.

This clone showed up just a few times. CDR3 residues: CASSINQNQPQHF. The CDR3 bases are TGTGCCAGTAGTATAAATCAAAATCAGCCCCAGCATTTT. This chain connects TRBV19 to TRBJ1-5; D unclear. Between the trimmed V and J ends, which lost 2 bases and 4 bases, there was a span of 6 bases. This CDR3 is 13 amino acids long. CDR1 and CDR2 from the germline V gene are LNHDA and SQIVND (reference sequence).

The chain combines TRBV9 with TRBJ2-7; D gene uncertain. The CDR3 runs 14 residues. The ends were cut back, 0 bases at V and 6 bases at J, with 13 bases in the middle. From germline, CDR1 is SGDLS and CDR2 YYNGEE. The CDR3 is CASSVDVIQSEQYF. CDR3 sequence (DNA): TGTGCCAGCAGCGTAGACGTAATCCAGTCCGAGCAGTACTTC.

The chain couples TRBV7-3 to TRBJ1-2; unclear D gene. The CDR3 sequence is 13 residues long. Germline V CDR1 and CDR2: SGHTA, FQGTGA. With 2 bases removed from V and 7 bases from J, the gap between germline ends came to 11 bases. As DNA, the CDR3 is TGTGCCAGCAGCTTAGAACTTTACGGTGGCTACACCTTC. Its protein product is CASSLELYGGYTF.

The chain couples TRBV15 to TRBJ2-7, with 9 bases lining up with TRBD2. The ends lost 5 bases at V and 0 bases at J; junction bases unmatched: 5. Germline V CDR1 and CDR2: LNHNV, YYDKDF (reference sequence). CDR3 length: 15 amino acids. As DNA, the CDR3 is TGTGCCACCAGCGTTCTGACTAGCGGCTCCTACGAGCAGTACTTC. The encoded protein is CATSVLTSGSYEQYF. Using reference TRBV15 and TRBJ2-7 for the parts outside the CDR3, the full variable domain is DAMVIQNPRYQVTQFGKPVTLSCSQTLNHNVMYWYQQKSSQAPKLLFHYYDKDFNNEADTPDNFQSRRPNTSFCFLDIRSPGLGDTAMYLCATSVLTSGSYEQYFGPGTRLTVT.

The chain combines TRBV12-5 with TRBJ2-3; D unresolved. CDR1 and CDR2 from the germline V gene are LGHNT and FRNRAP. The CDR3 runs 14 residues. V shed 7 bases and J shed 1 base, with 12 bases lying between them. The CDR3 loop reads CASALVGGTDTQYF. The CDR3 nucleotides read TGTGCTAGTGCCCTAGTAGGAGGCACAGATACGCAGTATTTT.

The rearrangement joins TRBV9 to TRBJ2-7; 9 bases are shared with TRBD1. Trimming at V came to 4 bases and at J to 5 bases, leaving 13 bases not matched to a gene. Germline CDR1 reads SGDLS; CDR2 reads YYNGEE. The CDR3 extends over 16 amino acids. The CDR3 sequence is CASSPYGGTGGDEQYF. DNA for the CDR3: TGTGCCAGCAGCCCGTATGGTGGAACAGGGGGCGACGAGCAGTACTTC.

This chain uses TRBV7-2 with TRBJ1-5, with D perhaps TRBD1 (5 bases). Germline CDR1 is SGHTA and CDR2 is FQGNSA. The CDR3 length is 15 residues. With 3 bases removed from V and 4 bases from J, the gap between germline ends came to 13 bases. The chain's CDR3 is CASSFGTGGNQPQHF. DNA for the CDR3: TGTGCCAGCAGCTTCGGAACGGGGGGGAATCAGCCCCAGCATTTT.

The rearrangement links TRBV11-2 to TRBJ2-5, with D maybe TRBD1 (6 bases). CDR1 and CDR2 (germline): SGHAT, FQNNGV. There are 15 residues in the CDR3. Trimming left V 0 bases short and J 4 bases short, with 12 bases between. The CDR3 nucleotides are TGTGCCAGCAGCTTAGAAGCAGGGGAAAGAGAGACCCAGTACTTC. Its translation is CASSLEAGERETQYF.

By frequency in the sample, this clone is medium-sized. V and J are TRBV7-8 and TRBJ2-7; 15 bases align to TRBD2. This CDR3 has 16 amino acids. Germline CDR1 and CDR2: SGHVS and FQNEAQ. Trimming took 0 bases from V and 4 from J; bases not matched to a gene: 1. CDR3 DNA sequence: TGTGCCAGCAGCTTAGCAGGGACTAGCGGGAGGTACGAGCAGTACTTC. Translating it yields CASSLAGTSGRYEQYF.

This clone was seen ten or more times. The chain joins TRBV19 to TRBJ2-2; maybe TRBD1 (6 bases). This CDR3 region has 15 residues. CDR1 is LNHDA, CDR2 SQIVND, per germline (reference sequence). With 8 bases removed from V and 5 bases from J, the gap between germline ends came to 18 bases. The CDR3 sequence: CASGPRGSRTGELFF. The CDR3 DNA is TGTGCCAGTGGACCAAGGGGGTCTAGGACCGGGGAGCTGTTTTTT.

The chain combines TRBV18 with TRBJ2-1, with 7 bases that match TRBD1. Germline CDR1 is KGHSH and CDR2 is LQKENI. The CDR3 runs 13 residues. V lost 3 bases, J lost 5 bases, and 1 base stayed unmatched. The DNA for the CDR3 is TGTGCCAGCTCACCTGGGACAGACAATGAGCAGTTCTTC. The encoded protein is CASSPGTDNEQFF.

The DNA for the CDR3 is TGTGCCAGTACCCCTCGGGGGACGGGAGGGTACAATGAGCAGTTCTTC. As protein: CASTPRGTGGYNEQFF. The rearrangement uses TRBV19 and TRBJ2-1, with 8 bases matching TRBD2. The J segment lost 4 bases and the V segment lost 7 bases, leaving 12 bases of the junction unmatched. CDR3 length equals 16 residues. Germline assignment: CDR1 LNHDA and CDR2 SQIVND (reference sequence).

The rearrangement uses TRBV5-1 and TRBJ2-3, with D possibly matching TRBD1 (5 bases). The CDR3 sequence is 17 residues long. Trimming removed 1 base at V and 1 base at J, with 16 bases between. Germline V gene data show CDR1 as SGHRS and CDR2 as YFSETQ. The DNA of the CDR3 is TGCGCCAGCAGCTTGTGGTACCGAGGACAAGGCACAGATACGCAGTATTTT. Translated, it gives CASSLWYRGQGTDTQYF. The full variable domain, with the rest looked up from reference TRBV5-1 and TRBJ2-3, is KAGVTQTPRYLIKTRGQQVTLSCSPISGHRSVSWYQQTPGQGLQFLFEYFSETQRNKGNFPGRFSGRQFSNSRSEMNVSTLELGDSALYLCASSLWYRGQGTDTQYFGPGTRLTVL.

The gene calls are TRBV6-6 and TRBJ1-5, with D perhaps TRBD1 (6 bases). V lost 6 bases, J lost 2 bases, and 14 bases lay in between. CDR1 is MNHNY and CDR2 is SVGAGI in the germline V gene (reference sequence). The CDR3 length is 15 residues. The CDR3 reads CASSTGSPGNQPQHF. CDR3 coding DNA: TGTGCCAGCAGCACAGGGTCGCCGGGCAATCAGCCCCAGCATTTT.